The sequence of this T cell receptor beta chain was determined in a study of cytomegalovirus exposure and HLA in healthy donors. Across the study: The 120 validation repertoires and the 666 first-cohort repertoires shared a platform, a later analysis reported.

Overall study results and limits: Subsequent analysis of the approximately 110 validation repertoires found a tendency for first-cohort TCR clusters to co-occur. Associated with cytomegalovirus, according to the listing, were 150 to 200 TCR beta chains.

The CDR3 has 12 amino acids. Turning to this clone: Its antigen is unidentified.

Clones were read by immunoSEQ multiplex PCR, and TCRdb kept only the in-frame ones, dropping some. The sample includes roughly 150,000 clones, just under 90% of them seen just once. The donors were in the roughly 110-subject validation cohort; that cohort was separate from the roughly 700-subject first cohort. J is TRBJ2-7 and V is TRBV21-1; the D call in the table, TRBD1, was not verified against the DNA. TRBV21-1 is recorded as a pseudogene. Sequenced input: PBMCs. This sequence originates from a man in his late teens or twenties in good health and CMV-seropositive. The CDR3 reads CANDLQGYEQYF. The CDR3 nucleotides are TGTGCCAACGATCTCCAGGGCTACGAGCAGTACTTC.